This TCR beta chain was recovered during a study of OX40 agonist ivuxolimab in advanced cancers. For the wider study: Ivuxolimab, which targeted the costimulatory receptor OX40 (CD134), was an agonistic, fully human IgG2 monoclonal antibody. Intravenous ivuxolimab was administered to patients every 2 weeks at six dose levels: 0.01, 0.1, 0.3, 1.5, 3 and 10 mg/kg. Of the 50 or so patients in dose escalation, about 20 had hepatocellular carcinoma, some 15 had melanoma, 9 had renal cell carcinoma and 9 had head and neck cancer. The dose-escalation cohort was 82.7% male with a mean age of about 60 years, ranging from about 23 to 85. Patients were allowed to have had prior anti-PD-1, anti-PD-L1 or anti-CTLA-4 therapy, and around 37% of the dose-escalation patients had previously received checkpoint inhibitors. Partial responses occurred in three dose-escalation patients, of whom one had hepatocellular carcinoma and two had cutaneous melanoma. Peripheral TCRbeta sequencing was intended to test whether TCR sequence diversity was altered and clonal T-cell expansion was caused by ivuxolimab. The paper covers the monotherapy dose-escalation part of the phase I ivuxolimab trial, which included N = 52 patients.

The trial excluded patients who had a history of autoimmune disease or were on systemic immunosuppression. In every dose cohort, peripheral blood was drawn for TCR sequencing at baseline, cycle 4 day 1, and cycle 7 day 1. Samples came from an open-label, multicenter, first-in-human phase I dose-escalation trial of ivuxolimab. Adults with locally advanced or metastatic melanoma, renal cell, hepatocellular, or head and neck squamous cell carcinoma were enrolled in the trial. Before TCR sequencing, CD4+ and CD8+ T cells were separately sorted from peripheral blood. The study at large found these results: Antigen specificity was not determined for the clonally expanded peripheral T cells. After ivuxolimab, expanded clones were on average more numerous among CD8+ T cells than among CD4+ T cells. Low levels of normalized T-cell clonal expansion were also seen in some nonresponding patients. In the 0.1-3.0 mg/kg groups, partial responders had among the lowest normalized peripheral clonal expansion, particularly in CD8+ T cells. Clonal expansion of both CD4+ and CD8+ blood T cells was observed from baseline to week 6 at doses 0.1 to 3.0 mg/kg.

CDR1 and CDR2 (SGDLS, YYNGEE) derive from the germline V gene. Inclusive of the bounding cysteine and phenylalanine, the CDR3 is 16 residues long. Only the CDR3 DNA is retained, 48 bases long and in frame from the first base. Deletion took 0 bases off V and 5 bases off J, with a span of 17 bases between the germline ends. On this clone: Which antigen it targets is not known. No qualities accompany the bases; no much larger clone lies one base away.

Genomic DNA was isolated from the sorted cells so that the TCRbeta CDR3 region could be sequenced. The immunoSEQ Assay was used for sequencing of TCRbeta CDR3 regions. The immuneACCESS repertoire file appears here via TCRdb, limited to in-frame rearrangements. These files lack a portion of the clones; in checked studies, under half of the deficit traces to unresolved V genes, and the cause of the others is not known. A total of about 7,000 clones appear in this sample, 76% of them only once. The leading ten clones occupy over 35% of the sample. The chain uses TRBV9 and TRBJ1-2, and perhaps TRBD1 as D gene, on 6 matching bases. This sequence originates from an adult with an advanced solid tumor such as melanoma, head and neck, liver or kidney cancer. This sample comprised CD4+ or CD8+ T cells sorted from blood, obtained in a trial of the OX40 agonist ivuxolimab. The nucleotide sequence reads as follows: TGTGCCAGCAGCGTAGACCCTACAGGGAACAGATATGGCTACACCTTC. It is translated as CASSVDPTGNRYGYTF.